The 27 T cell receptor beta chains listed next were all sequenced from one sample in a study of persistence of HIV-infected CD4 T cells. This was the immunoSEQ version 4 assay in survey mode. TCRdb's copy holds only in-frame clones and misses some; the assay was immunoSEQ multiplex PCR. The sample yields around 60,000 clones, 70% to 75% seen once. The stimulus was an HIV-1 Gag 15-mer peptide pool, about 1 ug/peptide/mL. Memory cells lacking CD40L and CD69 with high CD45RO were sorted. The antigens these receptors bind are not known. The specimen was CD4+ T cells sorted from PBMCs after 18-hour stimulation, collected from a patient who received antiretroviral therapy. Every receptor here comes from an adult man with HIV who was CMV-seropositive.

The chain combines TRBV6-5 with TRBJ1-1; a weak D match, TRBD1 (6 bases). The CDR3 extends over 14 amino acids. V shed 6 bases and J shed 4 bases, with 15 bases lying between them. Germline V gene data show CDR1 as MNHEY and CDR2 as SVGAGI. CDR3 DNA: TGTGCCAGCAGCCAAGGACAGCGGGGCACTGAAGCTTTCTTT. It encodes CASSQGQRGTEAFF.

This clone appeared a few times. The chain carries TRBV19 and TRBJ1-5; TRBD1 might be the D (5 bases). The V gene lost 6 bases and the J gene lost 4 bases, with 13 bases spanning the gap. This CDR3 is built from 14 residues. Per the germline V gene, CDR1 is LNHDA and CDR2 is SQIVND (reference sequence). The CDR3 region is CASSLMEGNQPQHF. CDR3 sequence (DNA): TGTGCCAGTAGCTTAATGGAGGGGAATCAGCCCCAGCATTTT.

The gene calls are TRBV29-1 and TRBJ1-4; D is uncertain. The ends were cut back, 4 bases at V and 5 bases at J, with 5 bases in the middle. This CDR3 has 11 amino acids. The V gene's germline CDR1 is SQVTM and CDR2 ANQGSEA. CDR3: CSVGINEKLFF. The CDR3, as DNA: TGCAGCGTTGGAATCAATGAAAAACTGTTTTTT.

The genes are TRBV30 and TRBJ1-6; 7 bases line up with TRBD1. There are 18 residues in the CDR3. V lost 1 base, J lost 4 bases, and 13 bases stayed unmatched. The germline V gene encodes CDR1 GTSNPN and CDR2 SVGIG (reference sequence). The CDR3 reads CAWSAPDRAPRYNSPLHF. The CDR3 coding sequence is TGTGCCTGGAGTGCCCCAGACAGGGCCCCTCGATATAATTCACCCCTCCACTTT.

The chain recombines TRBV5-8 with TRBJ1-5; 8 bases fit TRBD1. CDR1 is SGHTS, CDR2 YDEGEE, per germline. The CDR3 is 13 amino acids. V lost 6 bases, J lost 7 bases, and 6 bases stayed unmatched. The CDR3 coding sequence is TGTGCCAGCACCCGACAGGGGAGCCAGCCCCAGCATTTT. Translating it yields CASTRQGSQPQHF.

The V gene is TRBV28, the J gene TRBJ1-5; perhaps TRBD1 as D (6 bases). Trimming took off 6 bases at V and 8 bases at J, with 17 bases between the two ends. Germline loops: CDR1 MDHEN, CDR2 SYDVKM. The CDR3 covers 14 residues. The CDR3 protein is CASRLTGREKPQHF. The DNA of the CDR3 is TGTGCCAGCAGGCTGACAGGTCGAGAGAAGCCCCAGCATTTT.

The V and J genes are TRBV7-2 and TRBJ2-1, with 8 bases that match TRBD2. The CDR3 consists of 15 residues. In germline, CDR1 is SGHTA, CDR2 FQGNSA. J gave up 0 bases and V 5 bases, and 3 bases lay outside the gene matches. Written as DNA, the CDR3 is TGTGCCAGCAGCGATAGCGGGGTCTCCTACAATGAGCAGTTCTTC. This encodes CASSDSGVSYNEQFF.

The rearrangement links TRBV28 to TRBJ1-4; D may be TRBD1 (5 bases). V dropped 3 bases and J dropped 5 bases, with 10 bases sitting between them. Germline V gives CDR1 MDHEN, CDR2 SYDVKM. The CDR3 has 14 residues. This CDR3 is CASSFPPGNEKLFF. The CDR3 nucleotides read TGTGCCAGCAGTTTCCCGCCAGGGAATGAAAAACTGTTTTTT.

This clone occurred once. The rearrangement uses TRBV28 and TRBJ1-2, with D tentatively TRBD1 (5 bases). The germline V gene has CDR1 MDHEN and CDR2 SYDVKM. V lost 5 bases, J lost 6 bases, and 10 bases lay in between. This CDR3 contains 12 residues. The CDR3 is CASSLRQNGYTF. The CDR3 DNA sequence: TGTGCCAGCAGTCTAAGACAGAATGGCTACACCTTC.

The rearrangement joins TRBV5-1 to TRBJ2-1; TRBD2 aligns across 9 bases. With 2 bases clipped from V and 4 bases from J, the junction kept 1 base outside the gene matches. The CDR3 length is 14 residues. CDR1 and CDR2 (germline): SGHRS, YFSETQ. The CDR3 DNA sequence: TGCGCCAGCAGCTTACTAGCGGGTTACAATGAGCAGTTCTTC. Translating it yields CASSLLAGYNEQFF.

As DNA, the CDR3 is TGTGCCAGTAGCCTCGGGCCAGGGAGGCTGCATTTT. Translation: CASSLGPGRLHF. The J gene is TRBJ1-5, the V gene TRBV19, with a weak D call TRBD1 (5 bases). Per the germline V gene, CDR1 is LNHDA and CDR2 is SQIVND (reference sequence). V dropped 6 bases and J dropped 15 bases, with 18 bases sitting between them. This CDR3 is built from 12 residues.

This clone has a handful of counts. The chain couples TRBV6-4 to TRBJ2-3, with D possibly TRBD2 on 5 matching bases. The V end lost 5 bases, the J end lost 3 bases, and 12 bases lay between the germline ends. This CDR3 comprises 14 residues. Germline V gene data show CDR1 as MRHNA and CDR2 as SNTAGT. The CDR3 DNA is TGTGCCAGCAGTCCTAGCTTGGGGACAGATACGCAGTATTTT. Encoded protein: CASSPSLGTDTQYF.

This sequence joins TRBV7-2 and TRBJ2-1; 9 bases align to TRBD2. There are 15 residues in the CDR3. The germline gives CDR1 SGHTA, CDR2 FQGNSA. V was clipped by 4 bases and J by 9 bases; unmatched bases: 10. CDR3 sequence (DNA): TGTGCCAGCAGCTACGGGATAGCGGGGGACCGTGAGCAGTTCTTC. This translates into CASSYGIAGDREQFF. The full variable domain, with the rest looked up from reference TRBV7-2 and TRBJ2-1, is GAGVSQSPSNKVTEKGKDVELRCDPISGHTALYWYRQSLGQGLEFLIYFQGNSAPDKSGLPSDRFSAERTGGSVSTLTIQRTQQEDSAVYLCASSYGIAGDREQFFGPGTRLTVL.

The J gene is TRBJ1-2, the V gene TRBV6-5, with D unclear. The CDR3 sequence is 11 residues long. Germline V lookup: CDR1 MNHEY, CDR2 SVGAGI. Trimming took off 4 bases at V and 4 bases at J, with 4 bases between the two ends. CDR3 sequence reads: CASSSFYGYTF. The CDR3, as DNA: TGTGCCAGCAGTTCCTTCTATGGCTACACCTTC.

The CDR3 DNA reads as TGTGCCAGCAGTGAAGTTTACACAGATACGCAGTATTTT. Its protein is CASSEVYTDTQYF. V is TRBV6-1 and J is TRBJ2-3; D ambiguous. The CDR3 consists of 13 residues. V shed 1 base and J shed 2 bases, with 4 bases lying between them. Germline assignment: CDR1 MNHNS and CDR2 SASEGT.

This sequence joins TRBV5-1 and TRBJ2-2; TRBD1 is a possible D gene (5 bases). The CDR3 is made up of 15 amino acids. Between the trimmed V and J ends, which lost 4 bases and 3 bases, there was a span of 13 bases. CDR1 is SGHRS, CDR2 YFSETQ, per germline. The DNA for the CDR3 is TGCGCCAGCAGCAGGGCAGGGATGGACACCGGGGAGCTGTTTTTT. Its translation: CASSRAGMDTGELFF.

This chain uses TRBV5-1 with TRBJ2-3, with 9 bases identical to TRBD2. The V segment lost 0 bases and the J segment 3 bases; nucleotides outside the gene matches: 8. The CDR3 contains 17 residues. Germline assignment: CDR1 SGHRS and CDR2 YFSETQ. The CDR3 region is CASSLAMRGGLTDTQYF. The CDR3 coding sequence is TGCGCCAGCAGCTTGGCCATGCGGGGGGGCCTAACAGATACGCAGTATTTT.

V gene TRBV6-5 combines with J gene TRBJ1-6, with TRBD1 as a possible D gene (6 bases). There are 15 residues in the CDR3. From germline, CDR1 is MNHEY and CDR2 SVGAGI. Trimming stripped 8 bases from V and 5 bases from J, with 16 bases between. The CDR3 DNA follows: TGTGCCAGCCGGGGGCGGGACGGGAATAATTCACCCCTCCACTTT. Translating it yields CASRGRDGNNSPLHF.

The chain joins TRBV10-3 to TRBJ2-3, with D tentatively TRBD2 (6 bases). V was trimmed by 8 bases and J by 3 bases, leaving 15 bases between them. The CDR3 sequence is 14 residues long. CDR1 ENHRY and CDR2 SYGVKD come from the germline V gene. CDR3 loop: CAIRGRQNTDTQYF. The CDR3 DNA is TGTGCCATCCGGGGGAGGCAGAATACAGATACGCAGTATTTT.

The V and J genes are TRBV28 and TRBJ2-3, with D perhaps matching TRBD2 (5 bases). Germline CDR1 and CDR2: MDHEN and SYDVKM. CDR3 length equals 15 residues. V was trimmed by 7 bases and J by 4 bases, leaving 18 bases between them. The CDR3 DNA is TGTGCCAGCACTATGAGGGTCTCTGGCGCAGATACGCAGTATTTT. Residues: CASTMRVSGADTQYF.

Of note for this clone: Other DNA sequences in this specimen translate into the identical CDR3. CDR3 in DNA: TGCGCCAGCAGCTTCGACAGGGGAACTGAAGCTTTCTTT. This sequence encodes CASSFDRGTEAFF. The J gene is TRBJ1-1, the V gene TRBV5-1; 8 nucleotides match TRBD1. V was clipped by 2 bases and J by 5 bases; unmatched bases: 2. Germline V gene lookup returns CDR1 SGHRS and CDR2 YFSETQ. The CDR3 consists of 13 residues.

V gene TRBV2 combines with J gene TRBJ2-5; perhaps TRBD2 as D (5 bases). Germline CDR1 and CDR2: SNHLY and FYNNEI. The length of the CDR3 is 13 residues. Trimming removed 6 bases at V and 4 bases at J, with 12 bases between. The CDR3 sequence: CASRREQSETQYF. CDR3 DNA sequence: TGTGCCAGCAGGAGGGAACAGTCAGAGACCCAGTACTTC.

This clone has only a few counts. The J gene is TRBJ1-1, the V gene TRBV2, with 9 bases identical to TRBD1. The germline CDR1 and CDR2 sequences are SNHLY and FYNNEI. The CDR3 covers 13 residues. With 5 bases clipped from V and 6 bases from J, the junction kept 4 bases outside the gene matches. CDR3 protein: CASSMDRGAEAFF. The CDR3 DNA reads TGTGCCAGCAGTATGGACAGGGGCGCTGAAGCTTTCTTT.

This chain links TRBV28 with TRBJ1-5; D gene unclear. Trimming removed 2 bases from V and 1 base from J, with 9 bases in between. Per the germline V gene, CDR1 is MDHEN and CDR2 is SYDVKM. This CDR3 contains 15 residues. The CDR3 nucleotides read TGTGCCAGCAGTTTAAGGTCAGGCAGCAATCAGCCCCAGCATTTT. Residues: CASSLRSGSNQPQHF. Filled out from reference TRBV28 and TRBJ1-5, the complete variable domain reads DVKVTQSSRYLVKRTGEKVFLECVQDMDHENMFWYRQDPGLGLRLIYFSYDVKMKEKGDIPEGYSVSREKKERFSLILESASTNQTSMYLCASSLRSGSNQPQHFGDGTRLSIL.

The gene calls are TRBV19 and TRBJ1-5; TRBD1 agrees at 9 bases. The germline gives CDR1 LNHDA, CDR2 SQIVND (reference sequence). The junction had 13 bases not matched to a gene; V was cut back by 8 bases and J by 8 bases. This CDR3 is 15 amino acids long. The DNA of the CDR3 is TGTGCCAGTCTAGCGCTCGGACAGGGGAATGAGCCCCAGCATTTT. Translated: CASLALGQGNEPQHF.

The chain has TRBV7-9 and TRBJ2-3; D perhaps matches TRBD2 (5 bases). Looked up from germline, CDR1 is SEHNR and CDR2 is FQNEAQ (reference sequence). CDR3 length: 16 residues. V dropped 1 base and J dropped 0 bases, with 11 bases sitting between them. The CDR3 sequence is CASSLGSGTSTDTQYF. In nucleotides, the CDR3 is TGTGCCAGCAGCTTAGGGAGCGGAACTAGCACAGATACGCAGTATTTT.

This clone was counted between two and nine times. The chain has TRBV9 and TRBJ2-2; D is undetermined. The CDR3 sequence is 15 residues long. Trimming took 0 bases from V and 3 from J, leaving 9 bases between them. Germline V CDR1 and CDR2: SGDLS, YYNGEE. CDR3 sequence reads: CASSVDGRHTGELFF. CDR3 nucleotides: TGTGCCAGCAGCGTAGATGGGCGGCACACCGGGGAGCTGTTTTTT.